This T cell receptor beta chain originates from a study of metastatic and nonmetastatic thyroid tumors. Looking at the study overall: The authors compared repertoires across blood and tumor or nodule tissue from malignant and benign thyroid patients.

A few counts support this clone. What it recognizes is unknown. General study findings and limits: According to reports, the diversity of TCR beta was significantly higher in malignant thyroid tumors than in benign nodules, and this held in both blood and tumor samples.

The germline V and J ends were trimmed by 2 bases and 6 bases, with 10 bases remaining between them. CDR3 size: 13 residues. With MiXCR, TCRdb reprocessed the PCR reads. The sample lists some 84,000 clones; about 9.1% were seen once. Thyroid surgery had not been preceded by any treatment in any patient. The sample taken for sequencing was blood. The rearrangement uses TRBV12-3 or TRBV12-4 and TRBJ1-1; D unresolved. The clonotype comes from a female donor with papillary thyroid cancer or a benign thyroid nodule (not recorded which). Some clones in this sample may be carry-over from other donors' samples. The CDR3 sequence is CASSLLGIAEAFF. Written as DNA, the CDR3 is TGTGCCAGCAGTTTACTGGGCATCGCTGAAGCTTTCTTT.